This T cell receptor (beta chain) was sequenced in a study of T-cell memory formation after mild COVID-19. The germline V gene has CDR1 SGHVS and CDR2 FNYEAQ. V was shortened by 3 bases and J by 8 bases, with 14 bases between the two germline ends. The CDR3 is made up of 14 amino acids. TCRdb reanalysed the 5' RACE reads using MiXCR and keeps one entry per CDR3 protein. The table includes under 400,000 distinct CDR3 sequences, around 27% detected once. The chain has TRBV7-6 and TRBJ2-1; a possible D gene is TRBD2 (6 bases). The sequenced material came from PBMCs or a T cell subset sorted from them (not recorded which). This TCR came from an adult woman who had mild COVID-19 (a few samples of this study predate the infection). Cell type and time point are not known. CDR3 in DNA: TGTGCCAGCAGCTTCCGACTAGAATCGGATGAGCAGTTCTTC. Its translation is CASSFRLESDEQFF.